The present T cell receptor (beta chain) was sequenced within a study of T-cell reconstitution after alpha-beta-depleted transplantation in children. This clonotype was observed a few times. Trimming pared 6 bases from V and 4 bases from J, leaving 24 bases between. Germline lookup yields CDR1 DFQATT and CDR2 SNEGSKA (reference sequence). The CDR3 is 16 residues long. TCRbeta library construction was performed incorporating unique molecular identifiers. TCRdb re-called the PCR reads with MiXCR, one entry per CDR3 protein. The repertoire consists of about 980,000 distinct CDR3 sequences, with about 26% occurring once and the leading ten covering roughly 30%.

This chain uses TRBV20-1 with TRBJ2-5, with a weak D call TRBD2 (7 bases). The origin of this receptor is a boy in the first two years of life who had a stem cell transplant for SCID, so the T cells may come from the graft donor. Sequenced here: PBMCs, mostly from graft donor cells, sampled 360 days after TCRalphabeta/CD19-depleted stem cell transplant. CDR3 in amino acids: CSARVFTGGWRETQYF. DNA for the CDR3: TGCAGTGCGAGGGTCTTCACGGGGGGCTGGCGAGAGACCCAGTACTTC.